This T cell receptor beta chain is from a study of cytomegalovirus exposure and HLA in healthy donors. The study, taken as a whole, reports: It was assumed in the presence/absence analyses that sequencing depth was roughly uniform across donors. Reportedly, cytomegalovirus status was diagnosed with high sensitivity and specificity.

A note on this clone: Antigen unknown.

Looked up from germline, CDR1 is SGHRS and CDR2 is YFSETQ. V lost 0 bases, J lost 3 bases, and 7 bases stayed unmatched. The CDR3 has 16 residues. It was with 60 Vbeta and 13 Jbeta primers that the PCR ran. Assay: immunoSEQ multiplex PCR; the TCRdb copy retains only in-frame clones and omits some. The table includes 200,000 to 250,000 clones, 82% detected once. The sample was PBMCs. The chain recombines TRBV5-1 with TRBJ2-7, with 9 positions matching TRBD2. This receptor was identified in a woman between 35 and 50 years old in good health and CMV-seronegative. CDR3 in amino acids: CASSLGASGINYEQYF. The CDR3, as DNA: TGCGCCAGCAGCTTGGGGGCTAGCGGGATAAACTACGAGCAGTACTTC.